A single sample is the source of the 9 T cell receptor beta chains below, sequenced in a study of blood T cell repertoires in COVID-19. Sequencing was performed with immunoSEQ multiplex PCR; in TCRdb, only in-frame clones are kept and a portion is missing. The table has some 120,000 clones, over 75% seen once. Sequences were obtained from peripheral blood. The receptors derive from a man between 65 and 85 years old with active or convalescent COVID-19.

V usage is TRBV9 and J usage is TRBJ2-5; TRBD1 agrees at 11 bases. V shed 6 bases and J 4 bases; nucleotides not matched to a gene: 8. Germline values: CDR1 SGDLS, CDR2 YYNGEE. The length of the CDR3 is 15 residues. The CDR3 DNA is TGTGCCAGCACCAAAGACGGGACAGGGGGAGAGACCCAGTACTTC. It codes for CASTKDGTGGETQYF.

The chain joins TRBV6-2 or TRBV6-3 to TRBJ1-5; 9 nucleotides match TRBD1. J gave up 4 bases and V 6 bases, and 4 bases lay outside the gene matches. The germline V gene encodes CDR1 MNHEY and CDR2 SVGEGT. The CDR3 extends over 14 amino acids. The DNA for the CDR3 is TGTGCCAGCAGCGTGGGACAGGGAAATCAGCCCCAGCATTTT. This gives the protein CASSVGQGNQPQHF.

CDR3 bases: TGTGCCAGCAGCCTCTACAGGGGTGGATTCTATGGCTACACCTTC. Its protein product is CASSLYRGGFYGYTF. V and J are TRBV7-2 and TRBJ1-2; TRBD1 matches 7 bases. Trimming cost V 5 bases and J 4 bases; bases outside gene matches: 10. The CDR3 is made up of 15 amino acids. Germline V lookup: CDR1 SGHTA, CDR2 FQGNSA.

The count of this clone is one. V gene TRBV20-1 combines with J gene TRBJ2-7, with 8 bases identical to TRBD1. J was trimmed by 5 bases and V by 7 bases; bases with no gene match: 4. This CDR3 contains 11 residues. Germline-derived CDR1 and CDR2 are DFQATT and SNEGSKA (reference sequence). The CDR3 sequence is CSGQGPNEQYF. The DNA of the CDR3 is TGCAGTGGACAGGGGCCAAACGAGCAGTACTTC.

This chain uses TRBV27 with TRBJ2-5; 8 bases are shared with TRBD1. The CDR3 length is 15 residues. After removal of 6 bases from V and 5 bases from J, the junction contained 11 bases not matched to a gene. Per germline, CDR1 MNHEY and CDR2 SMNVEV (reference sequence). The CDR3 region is CASSPRTGTVETQYF. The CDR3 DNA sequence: TGTGCCAGCAGCCCCCGGACAGGGACTGTGGAGACCCAGTACTTC.

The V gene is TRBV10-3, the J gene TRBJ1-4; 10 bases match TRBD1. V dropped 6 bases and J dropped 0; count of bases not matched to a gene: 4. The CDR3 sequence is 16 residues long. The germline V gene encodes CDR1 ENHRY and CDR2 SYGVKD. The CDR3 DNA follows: TGTGCCATCAGAGGCGGACAGGGGGCAACTAATGAAAAACTGTTTTTT. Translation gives CAIRGGQGATNEKLFF.

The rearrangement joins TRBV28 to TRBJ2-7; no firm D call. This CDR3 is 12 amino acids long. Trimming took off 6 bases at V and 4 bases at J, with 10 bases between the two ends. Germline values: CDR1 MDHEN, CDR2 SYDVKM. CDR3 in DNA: TGTGCCAGCAGCCAGATGTTATACGAGCAGTACTTC. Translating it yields CASSQMLYEQYF.

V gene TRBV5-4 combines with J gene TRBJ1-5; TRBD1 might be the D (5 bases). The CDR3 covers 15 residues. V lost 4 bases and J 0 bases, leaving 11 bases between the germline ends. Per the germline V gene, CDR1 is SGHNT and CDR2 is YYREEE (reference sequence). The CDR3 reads CASSMAGSSNQPQHF. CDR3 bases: TGTGCCAGCAGCATGGCAGGGTCTAGCAATCAGCCCCAGCATTTT.

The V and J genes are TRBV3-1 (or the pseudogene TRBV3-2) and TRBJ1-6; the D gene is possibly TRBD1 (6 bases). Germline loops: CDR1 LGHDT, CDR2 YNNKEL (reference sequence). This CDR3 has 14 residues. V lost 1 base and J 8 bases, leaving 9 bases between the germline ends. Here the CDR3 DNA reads TGTGCCAGCAGCCAAGCGGACAGTTATTCACCCCTCCACTTT. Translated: CASSQADSYSPLHF.